Listed here is a single T cell receptor (beta chain). Individuals aged about 18 to 89 years were recruited from approximately 24 US areas. CDR3 length equals 15 residues. Trimming stripped 3 bases from V and 0 bases from J, with 9 bases between. CDR1 is MDHEN and CDR2 is SYDVKM in the germline V gene. Profiled with immunoSEQ multiplex PCR; TCRdb holds only in-frame clones, not every one. The sample has about 210,000 clones, about 86% seen once. These data belong to a study of blood T cell repertoires in COVID-19. Looking at the study overall: Sources were T cells, B-cell-depleted T cells, or PBMCs; the material itself was cDNA or gDNA.

Sequencing used PBMCs or T cells enriched from blood (not recorded which). This rearrangement joins TRBV28 to TRBJ1-5; no clear D gene. This clonotype was sampled from a woman in her thirties or forties with acute COVID-19. CDR3 nucleotide sequence: TGTGCCAGCAGTTTCTATGTAGTTAGCAATCAGCCCCAGCATTTT. Protein sequence: CASSFYVVSNQPQHF.